Sequencing of this T cell receptor beta chain was carried out in a study of technical replicates of blood from a few donors. As to this clone: The sample carries other DNA sequences with the same CDR3.

The CDR3 runs 14 residues. Trimming took 2 bases from V and 6 from J; bases not matched to a gene: 0. Germline CDR1 and CDR2: SGDLS and YYNGEE. The table came from immunoSEQ multiplex PCR; TCRdb's copy has only in-frame clones and leaves some out. Counted here are under 85,000 clones, less than 98% occurring once; the ten biggest clones make up over 0.15%. The sequence was obtained from a human donor in good health. The chain is built from TRBV9 and TRBJ1-6; the match to TRBD1 covers 9 bases. The specimen sequenced was T cells isolated from PBMCs. The CDR3 region has the DNA TGTGCCAGCAGCGTGGGACAGGGTAATTCACCCCTCCACTTT. This sequence encodes CASSVGQGNSPLHF.